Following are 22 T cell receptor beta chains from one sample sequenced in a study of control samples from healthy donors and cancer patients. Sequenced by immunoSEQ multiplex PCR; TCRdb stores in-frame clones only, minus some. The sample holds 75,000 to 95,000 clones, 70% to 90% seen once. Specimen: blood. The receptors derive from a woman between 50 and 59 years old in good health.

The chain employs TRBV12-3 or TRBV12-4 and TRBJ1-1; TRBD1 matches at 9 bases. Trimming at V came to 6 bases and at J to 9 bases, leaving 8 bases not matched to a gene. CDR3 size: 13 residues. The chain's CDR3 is CASRMDRGLKAFF. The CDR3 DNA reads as TGTGCCAGCAGAATGGACAGGGGCCTCAAAGCTTTCTTT.

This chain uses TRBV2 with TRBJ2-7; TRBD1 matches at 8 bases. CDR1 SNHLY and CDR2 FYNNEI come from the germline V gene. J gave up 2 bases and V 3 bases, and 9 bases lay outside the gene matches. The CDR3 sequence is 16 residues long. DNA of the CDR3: TGTGCCAGCAGTGACAGCCGGGACAGGAACACCTACGAGCAGTACTTC. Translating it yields CASSDSRDRNTYEQYF. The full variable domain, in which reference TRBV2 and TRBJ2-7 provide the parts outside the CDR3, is EPEVTQTPSHQVTQMGQEVILRCVPISNHLYFYWYRQILGQKVEFLVSFYNNEISEKSEIFDDQFSVERPDGSNFTLKIRSTKLEDSAMYFCASSDSRDRNTYEQYFGPGTRLTVT.

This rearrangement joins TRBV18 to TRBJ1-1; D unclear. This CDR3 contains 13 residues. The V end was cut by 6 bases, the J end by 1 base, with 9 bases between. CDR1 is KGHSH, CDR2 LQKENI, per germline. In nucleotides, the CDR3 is TGTGCCAGCTCCCAGTCAGAGAACACTGAAGCTTTCTTT. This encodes CASSQSENTEAFF.

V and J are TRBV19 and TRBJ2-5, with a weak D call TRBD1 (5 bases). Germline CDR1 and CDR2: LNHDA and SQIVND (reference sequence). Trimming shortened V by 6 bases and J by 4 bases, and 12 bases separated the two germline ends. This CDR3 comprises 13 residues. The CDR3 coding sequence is TGTGCCAGTAGCCTCAGGGTTCGAGAGACCCAGTACTTC. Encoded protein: CASSLRVRETQYF.

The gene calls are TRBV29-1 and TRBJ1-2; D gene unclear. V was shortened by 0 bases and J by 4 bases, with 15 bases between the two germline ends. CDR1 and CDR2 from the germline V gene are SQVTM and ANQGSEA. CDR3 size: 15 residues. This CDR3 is CSVEDPDSYPYGYTF. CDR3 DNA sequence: TGCAGCGTTGAAGATCCGGACTCCTATCCCTATGGCTACACCTTC.

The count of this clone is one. The CDR3 reads CASRTGTGADYGYTF. The CDR3 bases are TGTGCCAGCAGGACCGGGACAGGGGCTGACTATGGCTACACCTTC. The chain has TRBV2 and TRBJ1-2, with 10 bases lining up with TRBD1. Germline-derived CDR1 and CDR2 are SNHLY and FYNNEI. V shed 6 bases and J 3 bases; nucleotides not matched to a gene: 7. This CDR3 is 15 amino acids long.

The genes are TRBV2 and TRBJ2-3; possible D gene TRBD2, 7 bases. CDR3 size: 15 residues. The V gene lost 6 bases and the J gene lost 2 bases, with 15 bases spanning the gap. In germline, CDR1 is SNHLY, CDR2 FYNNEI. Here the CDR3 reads CASRSGRGTTDTQYF. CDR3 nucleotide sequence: TGTGCCAGCAGGTCAGGGAGGGGGACCACAGATACGCAGTATTTT.

The CDR3 is CAWTGTGGIQETQYF. In DNA, the CDR3 is TGTGCCTGGACCGGGACAGGGGGTATCCAAGAGACCCAGTACTTC. J is TRBJ2-5 and V is TRBV30; 11 nucleotides align to TRBD1. Germline lookup yields CDR1 GTSNPN and CDR2 SVGIG (reference sequence). With V trimmed by 4 bases and J by 1 base, 5 bases remained unmatched. The CDR3 runs 15 residues.

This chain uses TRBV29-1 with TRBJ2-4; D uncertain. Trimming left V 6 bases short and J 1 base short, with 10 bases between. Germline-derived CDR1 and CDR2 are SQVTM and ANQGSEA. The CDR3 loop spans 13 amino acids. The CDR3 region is CSVDDNAKNIQYF. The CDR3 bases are TGCAGCGTAGACGATAACGCCAAAAACATTCAGTACTTC.

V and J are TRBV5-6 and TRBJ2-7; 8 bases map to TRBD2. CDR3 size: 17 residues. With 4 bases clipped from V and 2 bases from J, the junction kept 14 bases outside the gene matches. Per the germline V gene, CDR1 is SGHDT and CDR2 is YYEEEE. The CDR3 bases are TGTGCCAGCAGCGATCGGAGCGGGGGCCGTCTCCCCTACGAGCAGTACTTC. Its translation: CASSDRSGGRLPYEQYF.

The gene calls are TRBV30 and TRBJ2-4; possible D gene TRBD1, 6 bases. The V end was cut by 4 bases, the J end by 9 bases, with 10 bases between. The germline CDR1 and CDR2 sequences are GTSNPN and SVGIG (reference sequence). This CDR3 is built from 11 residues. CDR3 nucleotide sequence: TGTGCCTGGACCCAGGGGATCATTCAGTACTTC. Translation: CAWTQGIIQYF.

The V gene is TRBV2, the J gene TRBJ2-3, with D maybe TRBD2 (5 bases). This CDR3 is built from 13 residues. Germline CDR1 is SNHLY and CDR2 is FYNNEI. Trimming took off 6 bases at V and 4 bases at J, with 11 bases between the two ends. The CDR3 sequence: CASRTGMADTQYF. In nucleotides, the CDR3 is TGTGCCAGCAGGACGGGGATGGCAGATACGCAGTATTTT.

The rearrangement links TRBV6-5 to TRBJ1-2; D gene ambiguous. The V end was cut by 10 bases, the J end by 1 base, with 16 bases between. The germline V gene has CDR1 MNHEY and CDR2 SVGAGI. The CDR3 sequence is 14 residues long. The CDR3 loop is CATLNRADNYGYTF. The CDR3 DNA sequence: TGTGCCACCTTAAATCGCGCGGATAACTATGGCTACACCTTC.

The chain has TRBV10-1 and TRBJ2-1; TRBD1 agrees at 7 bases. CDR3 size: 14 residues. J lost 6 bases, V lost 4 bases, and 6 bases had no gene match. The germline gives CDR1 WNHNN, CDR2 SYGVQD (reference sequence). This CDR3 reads CASSVQGVVNEQFF. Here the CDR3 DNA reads TGCGCCAGCAGTGTCCAGGGGGTAGTCAATGAGCAGTTCTTC.

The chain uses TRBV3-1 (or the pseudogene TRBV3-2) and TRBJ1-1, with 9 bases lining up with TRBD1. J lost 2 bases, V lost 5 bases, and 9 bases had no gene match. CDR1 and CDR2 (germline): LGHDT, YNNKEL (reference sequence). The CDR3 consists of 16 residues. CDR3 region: CASSSHRGRSNTEAFF. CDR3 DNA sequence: TGTGCCAGCAGCTCCCACAGGGGGCGCAGTAACACTGAAGCTTTCTTT.

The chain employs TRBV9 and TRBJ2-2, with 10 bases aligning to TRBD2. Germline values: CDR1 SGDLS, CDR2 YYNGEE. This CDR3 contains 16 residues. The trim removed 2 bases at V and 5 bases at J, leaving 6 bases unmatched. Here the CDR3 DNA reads TGTGCCAGCAGCGTGAGCGGGGGGGCCCGAACCGGGGAGCTGTTTTTT. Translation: CASSVSGGARTGELFF.

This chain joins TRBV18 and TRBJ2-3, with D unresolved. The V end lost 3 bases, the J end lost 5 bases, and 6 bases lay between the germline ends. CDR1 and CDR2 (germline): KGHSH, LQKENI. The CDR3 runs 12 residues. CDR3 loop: CASSPSEDTQYF. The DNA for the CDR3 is TGTGCCAGCTCACCTTCGGAAGATACGCAGTATTTT.

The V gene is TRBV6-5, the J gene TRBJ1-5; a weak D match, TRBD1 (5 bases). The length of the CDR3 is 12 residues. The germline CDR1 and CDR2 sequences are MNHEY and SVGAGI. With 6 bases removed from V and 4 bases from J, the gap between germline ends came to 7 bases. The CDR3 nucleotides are TGTGCCAGCAGGGGGGTTAATCAGCCCCAGCATTTT. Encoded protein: CASRGVNQPQHF.

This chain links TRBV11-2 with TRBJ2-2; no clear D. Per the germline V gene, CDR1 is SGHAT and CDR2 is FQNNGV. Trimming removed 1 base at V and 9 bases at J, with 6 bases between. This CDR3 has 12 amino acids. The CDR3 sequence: CASSLVGRELFF. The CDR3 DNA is TGTGCCAGCAGCTTAGTCGGTAGGGAGCTGTTTTTT.

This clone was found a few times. This CDR3 reads CASSEGQNEKLFF. CDR3 nucleotides: TGTGCCAGCAGTGAAGGGCAAAATGAAAAACTGTTTTTT. V gene TRBV6-1 combines with J gene TRBJ1-4; D unresolved. V lost 1 base and J 5 bases, leaving 5 bases between the germline ends. The CDR3 is made up of 13 amino acids. The germline gives CDR1 MNHNS, CDR2 SASEGT.

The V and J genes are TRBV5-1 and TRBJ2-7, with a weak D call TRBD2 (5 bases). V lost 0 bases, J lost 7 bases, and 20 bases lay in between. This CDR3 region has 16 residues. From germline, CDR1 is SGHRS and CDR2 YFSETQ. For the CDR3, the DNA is TGCGCCAGCAGCTTGGACCCCGGAGGCGGATTCAAGGAGCAGTACTTC. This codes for CASSLDPGGGFKEQYF.

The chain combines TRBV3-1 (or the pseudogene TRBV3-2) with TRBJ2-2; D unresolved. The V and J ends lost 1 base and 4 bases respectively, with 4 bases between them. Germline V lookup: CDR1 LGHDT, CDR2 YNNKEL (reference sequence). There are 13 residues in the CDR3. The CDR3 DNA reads TGTGCCAGCAGCCAAGTGATCACCGGGGAGCTGTTTTTT. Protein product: CASSQVITGELFF.